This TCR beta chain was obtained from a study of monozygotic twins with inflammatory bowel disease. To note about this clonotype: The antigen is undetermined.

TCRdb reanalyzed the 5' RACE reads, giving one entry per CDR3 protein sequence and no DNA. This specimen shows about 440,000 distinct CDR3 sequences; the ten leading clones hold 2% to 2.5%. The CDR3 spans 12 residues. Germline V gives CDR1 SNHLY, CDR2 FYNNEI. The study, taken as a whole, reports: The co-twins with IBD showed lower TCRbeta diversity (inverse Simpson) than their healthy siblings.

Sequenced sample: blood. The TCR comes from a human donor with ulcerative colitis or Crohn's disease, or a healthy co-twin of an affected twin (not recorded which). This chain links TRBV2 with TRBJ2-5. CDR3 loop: CASSDLEETQYF. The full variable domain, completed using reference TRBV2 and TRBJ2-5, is EPEVTQTPSHQVTQMGQEVILRCVPISNHLYFYWYRQILGQKVEFLVSFYNNEISEKSEIFDDQFSVERPDGSNFTLKIRSTKLEDSAMYFCASSDLEETQYFGPGTRLLVL.